One and the same sample provided the 25 T cell receptor beta chains below, sequenced in a study of tumor-infiltrating lymphocytes in primary liver carcinoma. Synthesis of TCR beta cDNA was carried out from 450 to 500 ng total RNA with a constant-region primer. Nested multiplex PCR, run for three rounds with slightly modified ARM-PCR, yielded TCR beta libraries. In the first two PCR rounds, TRBV1-TRBV30 forward primers were paired with a C-beta reverse primer, and each round lasted nine to ten cycles. MiXCR, applied by TCRdb to the multiplex PCR reads, yields one record per CDR3 protein. The sample carries around 35,000 distinct CDR3 sequences, around 75% recorded once. From unsorted bulk tissue weighing roughly 19-34 mg, DNA and RNA were co-extracted. Material: tumor-adjacent normal liver tissue. All receptors derive from a man aged 40-49 years with primary liver carcinoma and hepatitis B virus infection.

This clonotype is a singleton in its sample. An end of the junction differs from the germline gene, which may be a read error. This sequence joins TRBV11-2 and TRBJ2-7, with unresolved D. The CDR3 covers 14 residues. Germline V gene lookup returns CDR1 SGHAT and CDR2 FQNNGV. CDR3 DNA: TGTGCCAGCAGCTCTATCAGGAACTCCCACGAACAGTACTTC. Translated: CASSSIRNSHEQYF.

The V and J genes are TRBV29-1 and TRBJ2-7; D is possibly TRBD1 or TRBD2 (5 bases each). CDR1 is SQVTM and CDR2 is ANQGSEA in the germline V gene. Trimming stripped 6 bases from V and 8 bases from J, with 20 bases between. The CDR3 runs to 13 residues. CDR3 protein: CSVTGTARGKQYF. The CDR3 coding sequence is TGCAGCGTAACCGGGACGGCGAGGGGAAAGCAGTACTTC.

This sequence joins TRBV4-3 and TRBJ2-2; D gene uncertain. Trimming stripped 1 base from V and 9 bases from J, with 6 bases between. The CDR3 runs to 12 residues. Germline CDR1 reads LGHNA; CDR2 reads YSLEER. The CDR3, as DNA: TGCGCCAGCAGCCAAGCCGGCAGGGAGCTGTTTTTT. Amino acid sequence: CASSQAGRELFF.

For this clonotype: The CDR3 does not close with the conserved phenylalanine or tryptophan, likely indicating a read error. The DNA is left out, because the CDR3 cannot be placed on it with certainty; the CDR3 is given as TCRdb lists it. The chain has TRBV11-3 and TRBJ2-1; the table names TRBD1, a call not compared with the DNA. The CDR3 numbers 14 amino acids, ends counted. Germline CDR1 and CDR2: SGHNT and YENEEA. The chain's CDR3 is CASSWGPTHNEQLS.

The V and J genes are TRBV6-1 and TRBJ2-3; D is undetermined. There are 14 residues in the CDR3. CDR1 and CDR2 from the germline V gene are MNHNS and SASEGT. The germline V and J ends were trimmed by 1 base and 7 bases, with 12 bases remaining between them. The CDR3 sequence: CASSEGQVPYTQYF. DNA for the CDR3: TGTGCCAGCAGTGAAGGACAAGTGCCATATACGCAGTATTTT.

This clonotype was counted a few times. Relative to the germline gene, one junction end is altered; a read error may explain this. J is TRBJ1-5 and V is TRBV7-8, with 10 bases aligning to TRBD1. Germline loops: CDR1 SGHVS, CDR2 FQNEAQ. This CDR3 contains 15 residues. CDR3 sequence: CASGLGTGDNQPQHF. The CDR3 DNA reads TGTGCCAGCGGCTTAGGGACAGGGGACAATCAACCCCAGCATTTT.

Comment on this clonotype: As the CDR3 is not closed by the conserved phenylalanine or tryptophan, this likely results from a read error. No DNA is shown, since the ends of the CDR3 on it are uncertain; the CDR3 is the one TCRdb lists. The chain combines TRBV6-1 with TRBJ1-1; the table assigns TRBD1, which was not confirmed against the DNA. The CDR3 length is 14 residues, termini included. The V gene's germline CDR1 is MNHNS and CDR2 SASEGT. The CDR3 sequence: CASRKGDMNIEASS.

With respect to this clonotype: Because it lacks the conserved phenylalanine or tryptophan at the end, this CDR3 is likely a read error. It is unclear where the CDR3 begins or ends on the DNA, so no DNA is shown, and the CDR3 is as TCRdb lists it. The gene calls are TRBV4-2 and TRBJ2-2; the listed D gene, TRBD2, was not tested against the DNA. The CDR3 is made up of 17 amino acids, end residues included. CDR1 and CDR2 from the germline V gene are LGHNA and YNFKEQ. The CDR3: CASSQGGLAGDFGELLS.

This clonotype was seen many times. The V gene is TRBV5-1, the J gene TRBJ2-6; no clear D. The CDR3 has 17 residues. Germline assignment: CDR1 SGHRS and CDR2 YFSETQ. V was shortened by 4 bases and J by 0 bases, with 14 bases between the two germline ends. The CDR3 reads CASSDSTAYSGANVLTF. The CDR3 region has the DNA TGCGCCAGCAGCGATTCCACAGCTTACTCTGGGGCCAACGTCCTGACTTTC.

For this clonotype: A read error is likely, as this CDR3 ends without the conserved phenylalanine or tryptophan. The chain has TRBV6-2 or TRBV6-3 and TRBJ2-7; 7 nucleotides agree with TRBD2. The CDR3 length is 13 residues. Trimming at V came to 6 bases and at J to 4 bases, leaving 6 bases not matched to a gene. In germline, CDR1 is MNHEY, CDR2 SVGEGT. CDR3 nucleotide sequence: TGTGCCAGCAGCTCAGGGAGGGAGTACGAGCAGTACTAC. Residues: CASSSGREYEQYY.

This clonotype was counted ten times or more. The CDR3 nucleotides read TGTGCCAGCAGGCCCCCTGGACGTGATGAAGCTTTCTTT. This encodes CASRPPGRDEAFF. The chain joins TRBV28 to TRBJ1-1; D gene unclear. Trimming stripped 6 bases from V and 7 bases from J, with 15 bases between. Germline V CDR1 and CDR2: MDHEN, SYDVKM. CDR3 length: 13 residues.

Of note for this clonotype: The junction and the germline gene differ at one end; a read error may be behind it. This sequence joins TRBV5-4 and TRBJ2-7; D possibly corresponds to TRBD2 (5 bases). The CDR3 loop spans 14 amino acids. Germline values: CDR1 SGHNT, CDR2 YYREEE (reference sequence). CDR3: CASSLKREPYEHYF. The CDR3 nucleotides are TGTGCCAGCAGCTTGAAGAGGGAGCCCTACGAGCATTACTTC.

The chain carries TRBV5-1 and TRBJ1-1; D gene unclear. This CDR3 is 15 amino acids long. Germline V gene data show CDR1 as SGHRS and CDR2 as YFSETQ. Trimming pared 0 bases from V and 5 bases from J, leaving 14 bases between. This chain's CDR3 is CASSLEEGKRTEAFF. The CDR3 nucleotides read TGCGCCAGCAGCTTGGAAGAAGGGAAGAGGACTGAAGCTTTCTTT. The variable domain in full, with the rest retrieved from reference TRBV5-1 and TRBJ1-1, is KAGVTQTPRYLIKTRGQQVTLSCSPISGHRSVSWYQQTPGQGLQFLFEYFSETQRNKGNFPGRFSGRQFSNSRSEMNVSTLELGDSALYLCASSLEEGKRTEAFFGQGTRLTVV.

To note about this clonotype: Relative to the germline gene, one junction end is altered; a read error may explain this. In DNA, the CDR3 is TGTGCCAGCAGTCCCGGTGGATCGACTGAAGCTCTCTTT. Its protein is CASSPGGSTEALF. This chain connects TRBV5-4 to TRBJ1-1; D is unclear. Germline V CDR1 and CDR2: SGHNT, YYREEE (reference sequence). This CDR3 has 13 amino acids.

On this clonotype itself: Given a much more abundant clone one base away, this may be a read error. V is TRBV21-1 and J is TRBJ2-7; the table's D call, TRBD2, has no DNA check behind it. TRBV21-1 is noted as a pseudogene. This CDR3 is built from 14 residues. The CDR3 loop is CTRTGLAGSYEQYF. The CDR3 region has the DNA TGTACCAGAACGGGACTAGCGGGATCCTACGAGCAGTACTTC.

This clonotype was seen a single time. Compared with germline, one end of the junction differs, possibly owing to a read error. The chain has TRBV11-3 and TRBJ1-1; D unclear. The germline V gene has CDR1 SGHNT and CDR2 YENEEA. The CDR3 sequence is 14 residues long. Here the CDR3 DNA reads TGTGCTAGCAGCTTAGGGTCGTCGAACACTGGAGCTTTCTTT. Its protein is CASSLGSSNTGAFF.

A word on this clonotype: A junction boundary mismatches the germline segment, possibly from a read error. This sequence joins TRBV4-1 and TRBJ1-1; possible D gene TRBD1, 5 bases. Germline CDR1 and CDR2: MGHRA and YSYEKL. CDR3 length: 16 residues. The CDR3 loop is CASSLDGGTTGTEAFF. The DNA for the CDR3 is TGTGCCAGCAGCCTTGACGGGGGGACGACGGGCACTGAAGCTTTCTTC.

In regard to this clonotype: This likely comes from a read error, as the CDR3 has no conserved phenylalanine or tryptophan at its end. No DNA is shown, since the ends of the CDR3 on it are uncertain; the CDR3 is the one TCRdb lists. V gene TRBV5-1 combines with J gene TRBJ2-2. The germline V gene has CDR1 SGHRS and CDR2 YFSETQ. Termini included, the CDR3 measures 16 amino acids. The CDR3 is CASSLHRRTNTGELLY.

As concerns this clonotype: A single base separates this from a much larger clone, so it may be a read error. The CDR3 is CASRRGDRNTGELFF. The CDR3 DNA sequence: TGTGCCAGCAGAAGAGGGGACAGGAACACCGGGGAGCTGTTTTTT. The gene calls are TRBV25-1 and TRBJ2-2, with TRBD1 identical over 7 bases. This CDR3 is built from 15 residues. The V and J ends lost 6 bases and 1 base, in that order; junction bases with no gene match: 5. The germline CDR1 and CDR2 sequences are MGHDK and SYGVNS.

Concerning this clonotype: One base away lies a much larger clone, so this may be a sequencing read error. The chain joins TRBV10-2 to TRBJ2-1, with D possibly matching TRBD1 (5 bases). The CDR3 totals 12 residues. Germline CDR1 is WSHSY and CDR2 is SAAADI. As DNA, the CDR3 is TGCACCAGCAGCCACAGGTACAATGAGCAGTTCTTC. Protein sequence: CTSSHRYNEQFF.

By proportion, this clonotype is medium-sized. This chain connects TRBV12-3 or TRBV12-4 to TRBJ2-1; 8 nucleotides align to TRBD2. V lost 2 bases to trimming and J lost 7 bases; unmatched junction nucleotides: 7. CDR3 length: 15 residues. CDR3 protein: CASSLISGRGNEQFF. DNA for the CDR3: TGTGCCAGCAGTTTAATCAGCGGGAGAGGAAATGAGCAGTTCTTC.

A remark on this clonotype: A junction end diverges from the germline sequence, so it may reflect a read error. V usage is TRBV11-3 and J usage is TRBJ2-1; D is possibly TRBD1 or TRBD2 (5 bases each). The CDR3 contains 15 residues. The germline gives CDR1 SGHNT, CDR2 YENEEA. CDR3 sequence (DNA): TGTGCCAGCAGTCGGGGACGGAACGAAGGCAATGAACAGTTCTTC. Translating it yields CASSRGRNEGNEQFF.

Worth noting for this clonotype: A much larger clone lies a single base off, so this may be a read error. V usage is TRBV27 and J usage is TRBJ2-3; D is tentatively TRBD1 or TRBD2 (5 bases each). Germline values: CDR1 MNHEY, CDR2 SMNVEV (reference sequence). The CDR3 consists of 15 residues. CDR3 nucleotides: TGTGCCAACAGTTTATCGATGAGGGGATCACATACGCAGTATTTT. It codes for CANSLSMRGSHTQYF.

A word on this clonotype: As the CDR3 is not closed by the conserved phenylalanine or tryptophan, this likely results from a read error. V usage is TRBV28 and J usage is TRBJ1-5; maybe TRBD1 (6 bases). The germline V gene encodes CDR1 MDHEN and CDR2 SYDVKM. The CDR3 sequence is 14 residues long. V was shortened by 7 bases and J by 10 bases, with 20 bases between the two germline ends. The CDR3 DNA follows: TGTGCCAGCATACTGATGGGGGGCGGTCAACCCCAGCATTTG. Residues: CASILMGGGQPQHL.

In this sample, this clonotype turned up once. Since no conserved phenylalanine or tryptophan closes the CDR3, a read error is the likely cause. The chain uses TRBV12-3 or TRBV12-4 and TRBJ2-1, with 9 nucleotides matching TRBD2. After removal of 2 bases from V and 6 bases from J, the junction contained 11 bases not matched to a gene. There are 17 residues in the CDR3. The CDR3 nucleotides read TGTGCCAGCAGTTTAAGGCCTCGACTAGCGGCGACCAATGAGCAGTTCCTC. Translated: CASSLRPRLAATNEQFL.